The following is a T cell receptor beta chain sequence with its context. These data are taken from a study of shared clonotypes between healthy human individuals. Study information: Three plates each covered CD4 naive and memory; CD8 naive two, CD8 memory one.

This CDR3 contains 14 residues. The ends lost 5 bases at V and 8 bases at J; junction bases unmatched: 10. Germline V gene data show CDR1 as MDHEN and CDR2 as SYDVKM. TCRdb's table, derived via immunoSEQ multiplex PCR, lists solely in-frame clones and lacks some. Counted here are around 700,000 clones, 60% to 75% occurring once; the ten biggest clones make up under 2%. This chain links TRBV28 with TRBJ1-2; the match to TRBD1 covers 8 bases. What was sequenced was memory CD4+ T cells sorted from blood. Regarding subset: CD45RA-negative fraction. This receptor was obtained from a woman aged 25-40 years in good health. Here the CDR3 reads CASSPPGTGLGYTF. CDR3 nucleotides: TGTGCCAGCAGTCCCCCCGGGACAGGTTTGGGCTACACCTTC.